The clone carrying this TCR beta chain has more than one count but fewer than ten. What it binds is not known. These data are taken from a study of blood T cells in healthy people across ages. Overall study results and limits: Both higher diversity and more naive CD4+ cells marked long-lived donors when set against aged donors. Across the age range, TCR beta diversity per million T cells fell in a roughly linear way.

The CDR3 spans 13 residues. Trimming removed 3 bases from V and 6 bases from J, with 11 bases in between. The use of a sample-barcoded 5' primer and a J-beta primer mix characterized a second PCR of roughly 6 to 11 cycles. Via MiXCR, TCRdb re-called the 5' RACE reads, giving one row per CDR3 protein. The sample carries around 1.5 million distinct CDR3 sequences, around 42% recorded once. Sequencing used blood. V is TRBV12-3 or TRBV12-4 and J is TRBJ1-2, with D perhaps matching TRBD1 (5 bases). This receptor was identified in a woman between 18 and 30 years old in good health. CDR3 nucleotide sequence: TGTGCCAGCAGTTTCGGGGGAGGTGATGGCTACACCTTC. Protein product: CASSFGGGDGYTF.